One and the same sample provided the 11 T cell receptor beta chains below, sequenced in a study of siplizumab effects on memory and regulatory T cells. Only in-frame clones appear in the TCRdb table, and some are missing; sequencing was by immunoSEQ multiplex PCR. Of approximately 56,000 clones detected, around 97% appear once; the ten largest clones hold around 1%. The sequencing sample was made of naive CD8+ T cells sorted from blood. Receptors were obtained from a human donor in good health.

The genes are TRBV7-9 and TRBJ2-7; 9 bases line up with TRBD1. The CDR3 contains 14 residues. Trimming took 5 bases from V and 5 from J; bases not matched to a gene: 7. In germline, CDR1 is SEHNR, CDR2 FQNEAQ (reference sequence). In DNA form, the CDR3 reads TGTGCCAGCAGCCCGGGGACAGGGTTAGACGAGCAGTACTTC. This encodes CASSPGTGLDEQYF.

The chain couples TRBV27 to TRBJ2-7, with D tentatively TRBD2 (6 bases). The V gene lost 5 bases and the J gene lost 5 bases, with 16 bases spanning the gap. The V gene's germline CDR1 is MNHEY and CDR2 SMNVEV (reference sequence). This CDR3 comprises 14 residues. The DNA for the CDR3 is TGTGCCAGCAGTCCCCGACTAGAACCCGACGAGCAGTACTTC. This encodes CASSPRLEPDEQYF.

This clone was found once. V gene TRBV7-6 combines with J gene TRBJ1-5, with 7 bases matching TRBD1. CDR1 SGHVS and CDR2 FNYEAQ come from the germline V gene. This CDR3 has 13 amino acids. With 5 bases clipped from V and 6 bases from J, the junction kept 4 bases outside the gene matches. The CDR3 bases are TGTGCCAGCAGCCCCAGGGGGGGTCAGCCCCAGCATTTT. Its protein is CASSPRGGQPQHF.

This clone was observed once. The CDR3 nucleotides are TGTGCCAGCAGTCGGGACTTCCAGGGGGAGACCCAGTACTTC. Its protein is CASSRDFQGETQYF. The V and J genes are TRBV5-6 and TRBJ2-5; possibly TRBD1 or TRBD2 for D (6 bases each). This CDR3 has 14 residues. Germline V gene data show CDR1 as SGHDT and CDR2 as YYEEEE. V was clipped by 5 bases and J by 5 bases, with 16 bases between them.

The chain has TRBV12-5 and TRBJ1-1; 10 bases align to TRBD1. The CDR3 is 16 amino acids. V lost 2 bases, J lost 5 bases, and 8 bases stayed unmatched. Germline V lookup: CDR1 LGHNT, CDR2 FRNRAP. As DNA, the CDR3 is TGTGCTAGTGGTTTGATCACAGGGACAGGGGTAACTGAAGCTTTCTTT. This gives the protein CASGLITGTGVTEAFF.

This clone has just one count. The V call is TRBV4-1, the J call TRBJ2-3; the match to TRBD2 covers 8 bases. V was clipped by 7 bases and J by 0 bases; unmatched bases: 9. CDR1 and CDR2 (germline): MGHRA, YSYEKL. The CDR3 is made up of 16 amino acids. CDR3: CASTPELAVSTDTQYF. CDR3 bases: TGCGCCAGCACCCCTGAACTAGCGGTTAGCACAGATACGCAGTATTTT.

The gene calls are TRBV7-9 and TRBJ1-5, with no clear D. CDR3 size: 16 residues. CDR1 is SEHNR and CDR2 is FQNEAQ in the germline V gene (reference sequence). Trimming took off 5 bases at V and 3 bases at J, with 17 bases between the two ends. The CDR3: CASSPLVPGDNQPQHF. CDR3 DNA: TGTGCCAGCAGCCCCCTGGTCCCCGGAGACAATCAGCCCCAGCATTTT.

The chain joins TRBV27 to TRBJ2-7, with D uncertain. CDR1 and CDR2 (germline): MNHEY, SMNVEV (reference sequence). The CDR3 length is 14 residues. Trimming took 0 bases from V and 3 from J, leaving 9 bases between them. The CDR3 nucleotides read TGTGCCAGCAGTTTATCTCCTGTGCTCTACGAGCAGTACTTC. Translation gives CASSLSPVLYEQYF.

The chain has TRBV7-8 and TRBJ1-1; D is undetermined. This CDR3 comprises 14 residues. Germline values: CDR1 SGHVS, CDR2 FQNEAQ. Trimming removed 5 bases at V and 6 bases at J, with 16 bases between. CDR3 loop: CASSPDSRVSEAFF. Written as DNA, the CDR3 is TGTGCCAGCAGCCCCGATTCTAGAGTCTCTGAAGCTTTCTTT.

The chain recombines TRBV5-4 with TRBJ1-1; D is uncertain. Germline CDR1 and CDR2: SGHNT and YYREEE (reference sequence). The CDR3 is 11 amino acids. V shed 0 bases and J shed 7 bases, with 4 bases lying between them. The CDR3 DNA reads as TGTGCCAGCAGCTTGGGCGGTGAAGCTTTCTTT. This codes for CASSLGGEAFF.

This rearrangement joins TRBV30 to TRBJ1-2, with D tentatively TRBD1 (6 bases). The CDR3 extends over 13 amino acids. V dropped 5 bases and J dropped 6 bases, with 16 bases sitting between them. The germline gives CDR1 GTSNPN, CDR2 SVGIG (reference sequence). This CDR3 reads CAWLVGGRHGYTF. DNA of the CDR3: TGTGCCTGGCTCGTAGGGGGGAGGCATGGCTACACCTTC.